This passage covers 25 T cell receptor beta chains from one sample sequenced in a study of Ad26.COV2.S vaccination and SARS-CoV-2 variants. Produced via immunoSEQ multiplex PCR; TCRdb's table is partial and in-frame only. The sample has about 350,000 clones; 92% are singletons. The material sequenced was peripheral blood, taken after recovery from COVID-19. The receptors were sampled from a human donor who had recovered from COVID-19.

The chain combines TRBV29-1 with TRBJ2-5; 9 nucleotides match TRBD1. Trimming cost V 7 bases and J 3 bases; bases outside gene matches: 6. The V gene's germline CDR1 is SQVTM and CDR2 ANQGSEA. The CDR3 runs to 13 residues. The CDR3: CSARTGEEETQYF. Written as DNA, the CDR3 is TGCAGCGCCCGGACAGGGGAGGAAGAGACCCAGTACTTC. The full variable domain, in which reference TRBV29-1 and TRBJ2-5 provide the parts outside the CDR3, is SAVISQKPSRDICQRGTSLTIQCQVDSQVTMMFWYRQQPGQSLTLIATANQGSEATYESGFVIDKFPISRPNLTFSTLTVSNMSPEDSSIYLCSARTGEEETQYFGPGTRLLVL.

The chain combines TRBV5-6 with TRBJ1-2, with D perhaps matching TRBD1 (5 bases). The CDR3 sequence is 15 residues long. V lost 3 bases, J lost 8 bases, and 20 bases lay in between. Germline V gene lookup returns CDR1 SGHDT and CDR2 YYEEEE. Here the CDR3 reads CASSSRRQWGDGYTF. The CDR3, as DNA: TGTGCCAGCAGCTCCCGCCGACAGTGGGGGGACGGCTACACCTTC. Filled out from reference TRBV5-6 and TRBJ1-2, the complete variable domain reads DAGVTQSPTHLIKTRGQQVTLRCSPKSGHDTVSWYQQALGQGPQFIFQYYEEEERQRGNFPDRFSGHQFPNYSSELNVNALLLGDSALYLCASSSRRQWGDGYTFGSGTRLTVV.

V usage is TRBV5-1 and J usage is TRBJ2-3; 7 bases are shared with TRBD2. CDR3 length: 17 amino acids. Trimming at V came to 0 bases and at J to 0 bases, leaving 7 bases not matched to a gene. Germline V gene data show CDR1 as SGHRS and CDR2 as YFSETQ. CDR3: CASSLVPAGPSTDTQYF. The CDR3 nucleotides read TGCGCCAGCAGCTTGGTCCCAGCGGGGCCCAGCACAGATACGCAGTATTTT.

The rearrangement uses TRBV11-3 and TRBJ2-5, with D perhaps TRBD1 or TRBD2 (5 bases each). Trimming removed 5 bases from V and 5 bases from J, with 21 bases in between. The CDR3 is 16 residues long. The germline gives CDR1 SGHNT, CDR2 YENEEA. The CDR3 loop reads CASSHRGPVSGETQYF. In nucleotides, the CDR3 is TGTGCCAGCAGCCATAGGGGACCGGTTTCGGGCGAGACCCAGTACTTC.

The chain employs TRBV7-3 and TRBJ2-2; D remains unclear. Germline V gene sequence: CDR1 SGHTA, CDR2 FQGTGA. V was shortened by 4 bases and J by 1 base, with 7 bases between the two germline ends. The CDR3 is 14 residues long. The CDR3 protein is CASSSGRNTGELFF. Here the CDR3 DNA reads TGTGCCAGCAGCTCGGGTAGGAACACCGGGGAGCTGTTTTTT. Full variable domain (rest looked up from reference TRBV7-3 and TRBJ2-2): GAGVSQTPSNKVTEKGKYVELRCDPISGHTALYWYRQSLGQGPEFLIYFQGTGAADDSGLPNDRFFAVRPEGSVSTLKIQRTERGDSAVYLCASSSGRNTGELFFGEGSRLTVL.

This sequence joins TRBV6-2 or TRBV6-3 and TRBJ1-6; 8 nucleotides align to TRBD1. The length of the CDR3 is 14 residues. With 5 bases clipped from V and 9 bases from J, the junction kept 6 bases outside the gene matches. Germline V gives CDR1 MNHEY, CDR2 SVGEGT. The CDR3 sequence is CASSRQGWSSPLHF. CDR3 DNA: TGTGCCAGCAGTAGACAGGGGTGGTCTTCACCCCTCCACTTT.

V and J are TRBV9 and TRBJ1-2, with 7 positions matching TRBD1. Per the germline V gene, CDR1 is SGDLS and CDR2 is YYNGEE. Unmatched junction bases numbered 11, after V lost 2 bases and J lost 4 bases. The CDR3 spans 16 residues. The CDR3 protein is CASSVYDRAGSYGYTF. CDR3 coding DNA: TGTGCCAGCAGCGTCTACGACAGGGCGGGTAGCTATGGCTACACCTTC.

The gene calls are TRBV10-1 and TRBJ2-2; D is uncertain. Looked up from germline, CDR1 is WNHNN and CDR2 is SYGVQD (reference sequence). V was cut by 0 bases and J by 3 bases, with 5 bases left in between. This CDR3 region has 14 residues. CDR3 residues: CASSESGYTGELFF. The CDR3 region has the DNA TGCGCCAGCAGTGAGTCGGGGTACACCGGGGAGCTGTTTTTT.

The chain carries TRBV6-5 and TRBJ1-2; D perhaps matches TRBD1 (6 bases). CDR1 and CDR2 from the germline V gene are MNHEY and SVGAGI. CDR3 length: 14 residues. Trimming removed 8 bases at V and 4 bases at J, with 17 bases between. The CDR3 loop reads CASHPRGSLYGYTF. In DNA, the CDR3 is TGTGCCAGCCACCCCAGGGGCAGCCTCTATGGCTACACCTTC.

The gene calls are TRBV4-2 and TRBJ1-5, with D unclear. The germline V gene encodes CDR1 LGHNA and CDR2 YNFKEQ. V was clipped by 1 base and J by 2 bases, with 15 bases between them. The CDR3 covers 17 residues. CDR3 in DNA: TGTGCCAGCAGCCAAGTCGGTTCGGGTTCGGGCAATCAGCCCCAGCATTTT. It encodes CASSQVGSGSGNQPQHF.

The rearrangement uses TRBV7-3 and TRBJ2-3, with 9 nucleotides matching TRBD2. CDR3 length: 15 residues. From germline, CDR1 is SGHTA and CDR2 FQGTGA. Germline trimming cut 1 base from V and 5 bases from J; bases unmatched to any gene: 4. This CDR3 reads CASSLSGGAVDTQYF. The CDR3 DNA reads TGTGCCAGCAGCTTAAGCGGGGGGGCCGTAGATACGCAGTATTTT. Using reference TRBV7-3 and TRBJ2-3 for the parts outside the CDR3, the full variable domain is GAGVSQTPSNKVTEKGKYVELRCDPISGHTALYWYRQSLGQGPEFLIYFQGTGAADDSGLPNDRFFAVRPEGSVSTLKIQRTERGDSAVYLCASSLSGGAVDTQYFGPGTRLTVL.

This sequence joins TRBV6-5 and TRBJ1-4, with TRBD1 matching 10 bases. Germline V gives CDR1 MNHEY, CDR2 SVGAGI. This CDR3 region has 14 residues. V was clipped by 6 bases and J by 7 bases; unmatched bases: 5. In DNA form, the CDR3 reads TGTGCCAGCAGCTGGACAGGGGGAGGTGAAAAACTGTTTTTT. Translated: CASSWTGGGEKLFF.

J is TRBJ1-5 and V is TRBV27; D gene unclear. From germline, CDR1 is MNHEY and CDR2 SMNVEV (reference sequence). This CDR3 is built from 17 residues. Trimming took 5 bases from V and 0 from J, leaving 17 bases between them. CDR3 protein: CASSPHSGIPSNQPQHF. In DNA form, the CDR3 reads TGTGCCAGCAGTCCACATTCCGGGATCCCTAGCAATCAGCCCCAGCATTTT.

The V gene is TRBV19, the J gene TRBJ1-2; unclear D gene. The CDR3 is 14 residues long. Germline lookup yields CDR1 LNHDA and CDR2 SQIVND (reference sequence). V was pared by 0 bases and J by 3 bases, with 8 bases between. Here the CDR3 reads CASSIDRADYGYTF. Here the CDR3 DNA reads TGTGCCAGTAGTATAGATCGGGCTGACTATGGCTACACCTTC.

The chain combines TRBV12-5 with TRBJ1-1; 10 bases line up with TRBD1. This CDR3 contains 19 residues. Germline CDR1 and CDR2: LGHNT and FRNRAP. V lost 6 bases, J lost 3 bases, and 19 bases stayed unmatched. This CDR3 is CASGRRDRGFSIRDTEAFF. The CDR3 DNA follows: TGTGCTAGTGGCAGAAGGGACAGGGGATTTTCTATTAGGGACACTGAAGCTTTCTTT.

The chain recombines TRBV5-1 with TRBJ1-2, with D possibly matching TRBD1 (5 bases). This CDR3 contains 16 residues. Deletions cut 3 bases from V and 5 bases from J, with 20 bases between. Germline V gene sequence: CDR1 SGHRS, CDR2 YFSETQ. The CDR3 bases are TGCGCCAGCAGCTCCAGCGGAAGGGGCGACCGTTATGGCTACACCTTC. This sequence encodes CASSSSGRGDRYGYTF.

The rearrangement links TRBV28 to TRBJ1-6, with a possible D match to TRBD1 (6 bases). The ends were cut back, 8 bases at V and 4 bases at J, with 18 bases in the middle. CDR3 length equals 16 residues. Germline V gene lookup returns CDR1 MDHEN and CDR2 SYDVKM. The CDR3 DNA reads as TGTGCCAGCCAGGTTGAGGGCAGGGGTTATAATTCACCCCTCCACTTT. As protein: CASQVEGRGYNSPLHF.

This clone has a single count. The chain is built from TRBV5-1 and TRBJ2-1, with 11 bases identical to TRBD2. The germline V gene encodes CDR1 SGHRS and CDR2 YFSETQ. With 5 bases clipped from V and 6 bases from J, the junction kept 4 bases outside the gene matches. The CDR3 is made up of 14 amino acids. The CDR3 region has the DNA TGCGCCAGCAGTATAGCGGGGGGGCGCAATGAGCAGTTCTTC. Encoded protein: CASSIAGGRNEQFF.

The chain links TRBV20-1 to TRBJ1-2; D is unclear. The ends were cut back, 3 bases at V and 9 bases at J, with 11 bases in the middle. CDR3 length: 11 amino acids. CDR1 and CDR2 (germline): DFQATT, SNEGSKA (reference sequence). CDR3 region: CSASQTRSYTF. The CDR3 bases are TGCAGTGCTAGCCAGACACGGAGCTACACCTTC.

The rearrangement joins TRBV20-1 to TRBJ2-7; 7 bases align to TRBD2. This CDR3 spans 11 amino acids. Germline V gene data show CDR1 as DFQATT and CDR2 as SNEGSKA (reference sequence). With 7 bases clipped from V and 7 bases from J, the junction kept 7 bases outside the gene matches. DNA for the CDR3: TGCAGTGGGGGAGGGTCCCGGGAGCAGTACTTC. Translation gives CSGGGSREQYF.

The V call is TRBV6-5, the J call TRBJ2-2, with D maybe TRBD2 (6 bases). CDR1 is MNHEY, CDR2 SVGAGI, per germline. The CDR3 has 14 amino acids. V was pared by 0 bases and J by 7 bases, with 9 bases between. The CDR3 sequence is CASSYSEGYGELFF. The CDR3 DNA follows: TGTGCCAGCAGTTACTCGGAGGGATACGGGGAGCTGTTTTTT.

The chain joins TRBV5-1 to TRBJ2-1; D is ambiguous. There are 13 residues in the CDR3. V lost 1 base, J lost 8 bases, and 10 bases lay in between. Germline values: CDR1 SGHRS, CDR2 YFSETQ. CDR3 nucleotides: TGCGCCAGCAGCTTGTATGGGGTCGATGAGCAGTTCTTC. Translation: CASSLYGVDEQFF.

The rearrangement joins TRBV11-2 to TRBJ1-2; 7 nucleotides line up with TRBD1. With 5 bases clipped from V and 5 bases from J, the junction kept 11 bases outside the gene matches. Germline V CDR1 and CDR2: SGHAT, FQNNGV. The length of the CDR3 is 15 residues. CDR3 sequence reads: CASSTLQGLSYGYTF. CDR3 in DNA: TGTGCCAGCAGCACCTTACAGGGGTTGTCGTATGGCTACACCTTC.

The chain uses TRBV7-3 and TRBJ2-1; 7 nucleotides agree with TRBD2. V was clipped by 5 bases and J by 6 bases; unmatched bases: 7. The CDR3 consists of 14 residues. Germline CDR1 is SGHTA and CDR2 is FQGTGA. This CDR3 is CASSHLAVSNEQFF. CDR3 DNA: TGTGCCAGCAGCCACCTAGCGGTTAGCAATGAGCAGTTCTTC.

The CDR3 reads CASSPRGGTGGSPLHF. DNA of the CDR3: TGTGCCAGCAGTCCCCGAGGCGGGACAGGGGGTTCACCCCTCCACTTT. The chain employs TRBV28 and TRBJ1-6; 11 bases are a match to TRBD1. The junction had 9 bases not matched to a gene; V was cut back by 5 bases and J by 9 bases. Germline CDR1 and CDR2: MDHEN and SYDVKM. CDR3 length equals 16 residues.